Included here is one T cell receptor beta chain sequence, with context. These data originate in a study of blood T cell repertoires in COVID-19. The assay was immunoSEQ multiplex PCR, and TCRdb's table has in-frame clones only and misses some. The data hold some 420,000 clones, with 80% to 90% observed a single time. V lost 6 bases and J 2 bases, leaving 26 bases between the germline ends. Germline V gene sequence: CDR1 SEHNR, CDR2 FQNEAQ (reference sequence). The length of the CDR3 is 19 residues. The chain recombines TRBV7-9 with TRBJ2-1, with a weak D call TRBD2 (5 bases). The receptor's source is a man under 40 who had recovered from COVID-19. Sequenced sample: PBMCs or T cells enriched from blood (not recorded which). The CDR3 sequence is CASREAKFGAVGAYNEQFF. As DNA, the CDR3 is TGTGCCAGCAGGGAGGCGAAGTTTGGAGCGGTTGGGGCCTACAATGAGCAGTTCTTC.